This TCR beta chain was profiled in a study of blood T cell repertoires in COVID-19 (dated by TCRdb to the early 2020s). Context from the whole study: Collaborator samples came from the United States, Italy and Spain and covered acute and convalescent phases of COVID-19. The repertoires were made available in a free public database intended to serve as a resource for research on the immune response to SARS-CoV-2. The dataset comprised deeply sampled blood TCRbeta repertoires from subjects exposed to, actively infected with, or recovered from COVID-19. Samples were obtained from the ongoing ImmuneRACE study (first 160 participants) and from over a thousand subjects provided by 6 global collaborators. The prospective study material was composed of cDNA or gDNA derived from T cells, B-cell-depleted T cells, or PBMCs. Where available, HLA class I and class II types were taken from metadata supplied by the sample provider and were not determined by assay-based typing. The sample metadata nearly always contained a de-identified subject ID, COVID-19 status, age in years and sex.

Another Seattle source contributed samples from volunteer blood donors who had recovered from COVID-19. Collaborating institutions collected whole blood in K2EDTA tubes following their own protocols. Collaborator samples were shipped for TCRbeta analysis as frozen whole blood, isolated PBMCs, or DNA extracted from either sample type. CDR1 and CDR2 (LGHDT, YNNKEL) derive from the germline V gene (reference sequence). From cysteine to phenylalanine, the CDR3 is 15 amino acids long. Only the CDR3 part of the read is kept: 45 bases, read in frame from the first base. Trimming costs V 3 bases and J 3 bases, and their ends lie 14 bases apart. This clone was recorded a few times. This clone's antigen is unknown. The input lacks base qualities; no much larger clone sits a single base away. TCRbeta CDR3 regions were amplified from genomic DNA by means of the immunoSEQ Assay, a bias-controlled multiplex PCR. Per the original workflow: Nucleated cell counts per sample were estimated from amplification of reference gene primers within the assay. To quantify the absolute abundance of each unique TCRbeta CDR3 rearrangement, sequence reads were collapsed and filtered. For each sample, productive Simpson clonality was calculated as the square root of Simpson's diversity index across productive rearrangements. This immuneACCESS table, as held by TCRdb, lists in-frame sequences with V and J called but not all clones. Of the missing ones, under half trace to an unresolved V gene in checked studies; the others have no known cause. Clone size and V and J calls were adopted from that table, with D and trimming inferred from the DNA. In this sample the table shows some 280,000 clones, around 86% of which occur a single time. The top ten clones comprise about 0.94% of the sample.

The investigation overall reported the following: How much clinical and demographic metadata was included differed by source and by participant, and the metadata was provided uncurated.

The chain is assembled from TRBV3-1 (or the pseudogene TRBV3-2) and TRBJ1-1, with TRBD1 as a weak D call on 6 bases. The clonotype was recovered from a middle-aged woman who had recovered from COVID-19. Sequenced sample: peripheral blood. CDR3 loop: CASSQRRGGDTEAFF. The DNA sequence is given as TGTGCCAGCAGCCAGCGCAGGGGCGGAGACACTGAAGCTTTCTTT.